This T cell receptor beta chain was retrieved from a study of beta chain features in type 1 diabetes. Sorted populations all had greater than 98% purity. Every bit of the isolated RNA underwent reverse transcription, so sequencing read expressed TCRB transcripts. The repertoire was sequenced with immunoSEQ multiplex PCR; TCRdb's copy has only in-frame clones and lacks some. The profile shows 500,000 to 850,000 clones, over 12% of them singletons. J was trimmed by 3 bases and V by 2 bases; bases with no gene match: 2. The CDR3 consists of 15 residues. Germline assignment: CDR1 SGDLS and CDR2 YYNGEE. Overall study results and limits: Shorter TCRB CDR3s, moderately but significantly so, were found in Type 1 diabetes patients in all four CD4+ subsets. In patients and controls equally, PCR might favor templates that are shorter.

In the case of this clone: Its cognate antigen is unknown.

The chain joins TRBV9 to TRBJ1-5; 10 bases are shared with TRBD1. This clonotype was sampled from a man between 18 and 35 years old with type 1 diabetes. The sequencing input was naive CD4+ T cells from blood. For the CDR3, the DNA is TGTGCCAGCAGCGTCGGGACAGGGGTCAATCAGCCCCAGCATTTT. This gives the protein CASSVGTGVNQPQHF.